This T cell receptor beta chain stems from a study of T cells in Graves' hyperthyroidism and ophthalmopathy. This clonotype occurred many times. Amplified TCR beta CDR3 regions came from RNA transcripts. During a first-round RT-PCR of the TCR CDR3, the HTBI primer set was used. TCRdb re-called the multiplex PCR reads with MiXCR, one entry per CDR3 protein. Here the sample spans over 150,000 distinct CDR3 sequences, 17% being singletons. The PBMCs studied were ones that came from 8 to 10 ml fresh peripheral blood. The sequenced sample consisted of blood. The sequence derives from a woman aged 50 to 60 with Graves' hyperthyroidism.

The DNA of the CDR3 is TGTGCCAGCAGTTTAATACACACTGAAGCTTTCTTT. Its translation is CASSLIHTEAFF. The chain carries TRBV12-3 or TRBV12-4 and TRBJ1-1, with D unclear. The CDR3 extends over 12 amino acids. V lost 2 bases and J lost 3, with 4 bases in between.